Described below is a single T cell receptor (beta chain) sequence and its context. Its antigen remains unidentified. This CDR3 is 13 amino acids long. Trimming removed 5 bases at V and 4 bases at J, with 9 bases between. Germline values: CDR1 MDHEN, CDR2 SYDVKM. PCR involved 60 Vbeta and 13 Jbeta primers. Assay: immunoSEQ multiplex PCR; the TCRdb copy retains only in-frame clones and omits some. The sample lists about 180,000 clones; around 80% were seen once. The sample belongs to a study of cytomegalovirus exposure and HLA in healthy donors. Whole-study findings and limits: For most TCR sequences rarity was the rule, although some public TCRs occurred in many donors. In vitro checks showed that a few CMV-associated chains really do target CMV antigens. The study flagged about 150 TCR beta chains as cytomegalovirus-associated.

The receptor comes from a woman aged 45-59 years in good health and CMV-seronegative. Sequencing was carried out using PBMCs. The rearrangement joins TRBV28 to TRBJ1-5; D remains ambiguous. CDR3 DNA: TGTGCCAGCAGTCTCTTACGGAATCAGCCCCAGCATTTT. This gives the protein CASSLLRNQPQHF.